Presented here are 6 T cell receptor beta chains from one specimen sequenced in a study of blood T cell repertoires in COVID-19 (dated by TCRdb to 2018 to 2020). Library generation was performed with the immunoSEQ multiplex PCR assay. TCRdb stores this immuneACCESS table with in-frame sequences only. Part of the clones is absent; in the studies checked, under half of the shortfall reflects unresolved V genes, and no reason is known for the rest. The sample includes about 210,000 clones, with 83% observed a single time. 2.5% to 3% of the sample rests with the top ten. Sequenced: peripheral blood. Every receptor here comes from a middle-aged man with active or convalescent COVID-19.

The V gene is TRBV30, the J gene TRBJ1-4; tentative D call: TRBD1 (6 bases). V lost 0 bases and J lost 8, with 16 bases in between. The CDR3 consists of 15 residues. Per the germline V gene, CDR1 is GTSNPN and CDR2 is SVGIG (reference sequence). CDR3 protein: CAWSVGTLGEEKLFF. The CDR3 DNA follows: TGTGCCTGGAGTGTCGGGACACTCGGTGAGGAAAAACTGTTTTTT.

The CDR3 is CASSQGSGGYGYTF. The CDR3 DNA reads as TGTGCCAGCAGCCAAGGGTCAGGGGGCTATGGCTACACCTTC. The chain combines TRBV3-1 (or the pseudogene TRBV3-2) with TRBJ1-2; TRBD1 agrees at 7 bases. After removal of 1 base from V and 4 bases from J, the junction contained 3 bases not matched to a gene. CDR1 LGHDT and CDR2 YNNKEL come from the germline V gene (reference sequence). The CDR3 runs 14 residues.

The V gene is TRBV21-1, the J gene TRBJ1-2; whether TRBD1, the table's D call, matches the DNA was not checked. TRBV21-1 represents a pseudogene. The CDR3 length is 15 residues. The CDR3 nucleotides read TGTGCCAGCAGCACGGGACAGGGGAACGCCTATGGCTACACCTTC. Residues: CASSTGQGNAYGYTF.

The J gene is TRBJ1-1, the V gene TRBV6-2 or TRBV6-3, with 7 bases that match TRBD1. The CDR3 spans 16 residues. Per germline, CDR1 MNHEY and CDR2 SVGEGT. With V trimmed by 5 bases and J by 2 bases, 11 bases remained unmatched. In DNA form, the CDR3 reads TGTGCCAGCAGTCCCCGACAGGGACGGGGCAACACTGAAGCTTTCTTT. Translation: CASSPRQGRGNTEAFF.

The rearrangement links TRBV7-2 to TRBJ2-3; 10 bases agree with TRBD2. This CDR3 spans 15 amino acids. Trimming at V came to 2 bases and at J to 4 bases, leaving 3 bases not matched to a gene. Germline loops: CDR1 SGHTA, CDR2 FQGNSA. The CDR3: CASSLWTSGPDTQYF. The CDR3 nucleotides read TGTGCCAGCAGCTTATGGACTAGCGGACCAGATACGCAGTATTTT.

The genes are TRBV9 and TRBJ2-2, with D maybe TRBD1 (6 bases). In germline, CDR1 is SGDLS, CDR2 YYNGEE. Trimming cost V 3 bases and J 2 bases, with 11 bases left between them. The CDR3 totals 15 residues. This CDR3 reads CASSAGQLNTGELFF. The CDR3 nucleotides are TGTGCCAGCAGCGCCGGACAGCTAAACACCGGGGAGCTGTTTTTT.